The T cell receptor (beta chain) under discussion was sequenced for a study of blood T cell repertoires in COVID-19. In the study overall: Sites in the United States, Italy and Spain provided acute and convalescent COVID-19 samples. PBMCs, B-cell-depleted T cells, or T cells were the source of the cDNA or gDNA that made up the material.

Authors' processing steps: Reference gene primers were amplified, and this amplification served to estimate nucleated cell counts. Sequencing was performed with immunoSEQ multiplex PCR; in TCRdb, only in-frame clones are kept and a portion is missing. The V and J calls and the clone size are those of that table, but D and trimming were determined from the DNA. The table lists under 100,000 clones, roughly 87% of them singletons. V shed 4 bases, J shed 2 bases, and the junction held 8 bases outside the gene matches. The CDR3 totals 16 residues. CDR1 and CDR2 (germline): SGHRS, YFSETQ. The origin of this receptor is a man younger than 40 with acute or convalescent COVID-19. The V and J genes are TRBV5-1 and TRBJ2-3; 9 positions agree with TRBD2. Source material: peripheral blood. This chain's CDR3 is CASSSETSGYTDTQYF. As DNA, the CDR3 is TGCGCCAGCAGCAGTGAGACTAGCGGATACACAGATACGCAGTATTTT.